This TCR beta chain was retrieved from a study of cytomegalovirus exposure and HLA in healthy donors. Researchers ran the PCR with 60 Vbeta and 13 Jbeta primers. The repertoire was sequenced with immunoSEQ multiplex PCR; TCRdb's copy has only in-frame clones and lacks some. Of about 220,000 clones in the sample, over 70% were seen once. This CDR3 region has 14 residues. Germline CDR1 is SNHLY and CDR2 is FYNNEI. Germline trimming cut 3 bases from V and 6 bases from J; bases unmatched to any gene: 2. The J gene is TRBJ2-7, the V gene TRBV2; 13 bases are a match to TRBD2. This clonotype originated in a boy between 2 and 15 years old in good health and CMV-seronegative. The material sequenced was PBMCs. The CDR3 bases are TGTGCCAGCAGTGATAGACTAGCGGGGGGCGAGCAGTACTTC. Translation gives CASSDRLAGGEQYF.